A selection of T cell receptor beta chains follows, all from one sample in a study of T-cell reconstitution after alpha-beta-depleted transplantation in children. TCRdb independently ran MiXCR on the PCR reads; one entry per CDR3 protein. The sample holds about 290,000 distinct CDR3 sequences, 7.5% to 9% seen once. Material: peripheral blood, obtained 360 days after TCRalphabeta/CD19-depleted stem cell transplant. Source of these receptors: a female patient aged 2-9 years who had a stem cell transplant for Fanconi anemia, so the T cells may come from the graft donor. Each CDR3 is given with its conserved first and last residue. The order of the fields is V gene, D gene, clone size, J gene, CDR3 protein, CDR3 DNA. D genes are given only for firm matches. Rows may omit the clone size; those that give it use once, few, many or a size class.

v_call: TRBV6-5; d_call: -; clone_size: few; j_call: TRBJ2-1; cdr3_aa: CASSYSRQGDNEQFF; cdr3_nt: TGTGCCAGCAGTTACTCGAGGCAGGGAGACAATGAGCAGTTCTTC
v_call: TRBV20-1; d_call: -; clone_size: once; j_call: TRBJ1-2; cdr3_aa: CRCRGYTF; cdr3_nt: TGCAGGTGTCGCGGCTACACCTTC
v_call: TRBV6-2/TRBV6-3; d_call: -; clone_size: many; j_call: TRBJ1-2; cdr3_aa: CASRTDPYGYTF; cdr3_nt: TGTGCCAGCCGGACAGACCCATATGGCTACACCTTC
v_call: TRBV27; d_call: -; clone_size: many; j_call: TRBJ2-1; cdr3_aa: CATSLHNEQFF; cdr3_nt: TGTGCCACATCCCTCCACAATGAGCAGTTCTTC
v_call: TRBV7-2; d_call: TRBD2; clone_size: many; j_call: TRBJ2-1; cdr3_aa: CASSSKTSGVEQFF; cdr3_nt: TGTGCCAGCAGCTCAAAGACTAGCGGGGTAGAGCAGTTCTTC
v_call: TRBV25-1; d_call: -; clone_size: many; j_call: TRBJ2-2; cdr3_aa: CASRTVNDGELFF; cdr3_nt: TGTGCCAGCCGGACAGTGAACGACGGGGAGCTGTTTTTT
v_call: TRBV5-1; d_call: -; clone_size: few; j_call: TRBJ1-6; cdr3_aa: CASSLWGVGALSSYNSPLHF; cdr3_nt: TGCGCCAGCAGCTTGTGGGGGGTTGGGGCTCTTAGCTCCTATAATTCACCCCTCCACTTT
v_call: TRBV6-5; d_call: TRBD1; clone_size: few; j_call: TRBJ1-5; cdr3_aa: CAIRTGPYSNQPQHF; cdr3_nt: TGTGCCATACGGACAGGGCCTTATAGCAATCAGCCCCAGCATTTT
v_call: TRBV27; d_call: TRBD2; clone_size: few; j_call: TRBJ2-3; cdr3_aa: CASSPVVAGPPTQYF; cdr3_nt: TGTGCCAGCAGCCCCGTAGTAGCGGGTCCCCCCACGCAGTATTTT
v_call: TRBV7-6; d_call: -; clone_size: few; j_call: TRBJ2-3; cdr3_aa: CASSLGRITDTQYF; cdr3_nt: TGTGCCAGCAGCCTCGGACGGATCACAGATACGCAGTATTTT
v_call: TRBV12-3/TRBV12-4; d_call: TRBD2; clone_size: many; j_call: TRBJ2-3; cdr3_aa: CASSRTGLAGLTDTQYF; cdr3_nt: TGTGCCAGCAGTCGAACGGGACTAGCGGGGCTTACAGATACGCAGTATTTT
v_call: TRBV7-3; d_call: -; clone_size: once; j_call: TRBJ2-7; cdr3_aa: CASSLNREYEQYF; cdr3_nt: TGTGCCAGCAGCTTAAATCGAGAATACGAGCAGTACTTC
v_call: TRBV6-2/TRBV6-3; d_call: TRBD2; clone_size: many; j_call: TRBJ2-2; cdr3_aa: CASRRTSGGGTGELFF; cdr3_nt: TGTGCCAGCAGGCGGACTAGCGGGGGGGGGACCGGGGAGCTGTTTTTT
v_call: TRBV2; d_call: -; clone_size: many; j_call: TRBJ2-1; cdr3_aa: CASIRHEGENNEQFF; cdr3_nt: TGTGCCAGCATTCGACACGAAGGGGAAAACAATGAGCAGTTCTTC
v_call: TRBV18; d_call: -; clone_size: many; j_call: TRBJ2-5; cdr3_aa: CASSPIQETQYF; cdr3_nt: TGTGCCAGCTCACCTATACAAGAGACCCAGTACTTC
v_call: TRBV5-1; d_call: TRBD2; clone_size: many; j_call: TRBJ2-1; cdr3_aa: CASLLGASGSYNEQFF; cdr3_nt: TGCGCCAGCTTACTAGGGGCTAGCGGGAGCTACAATGAGCAGTTCTTC
v_call: TRBV28; d_call: -; clone_size: many; j_call: TRBJ2-3; cdr3_aa: CASSPFRVKYTDTQYF; cdr3_nt: TGTGCCAGCAGTCCGTTCCGGGTCAAGTACACAGATACGCAGTATTTT
v_call: TRBV7-6; d_call: -; clone_size: -; j_call: TRBJ2-5; cdr3_aa: CASSADSGRETQYF; cdr3_nt: TGTGCCAGCAGCGCCGACAGTGGGCGGGAGACCCAGTACTTC
v_call: TRBV20-1; d_call: TRBD2; clone_size: many; j_call: TRBJ2-3; cdr3_aa: CSAREGGGTQYF; cdr3_nt: TGCAGTGCTAGAGAGGGGGGGGGTACGCAGTATTTT
v_call: TRBV6-5; d_call: -; clone_size: few; j_call: TRBJ1-5; cdr3_aa: CASSRTANQPQHF; cdr3_nt: TGTGCCAGCAGCAGGACAGCCAATCAGCCCCAGCATTTT
v_call: TRBV6-1; d_call: -; clone_size: few; j_call: TRBJ2-2; cdr3_aa: CASSENGAGVRTGELFF; cdr3_nt: TGTGCCAGCAGTGAAAATGGGGCAGGGGTCCGGACCGGGGAGCTGTTTTTT
v_call: TRBV7-2; d_call: -; clone_size: many; j_call: TRBJ2-5; cdr3_aa: CASSLDRSSWETQYF; cdr3_nt: TGTGCCAGCAGCTTAGATCGCTCTAGCTGGGAGACCCAGTACTTC
v_call: TRBV2; d_call: -; clone_size: -; j_call: TRBJ2-5; cdr3_aa: CASSGTLNEETQYF; cdr3_nt: TGTGCCAGCAGTGGGACACTTAACGAAGAGACCCAGTACTTC
v_call: TRBV28; d_call: -; clone_size: many; j_call: TRBJ2-2; cdr3_aa: CASSFPRVRGWRHGELFF; cdr3_nt: TGTGCCAGCAGTTTTCCCCGGGTGCGCGGGTGGAGGCACGGGGAGCTGTTTTTT
v_call: TRBV19; d_call: -; clone_size: many; j_call: TRBJ1-2; cdr3_aa: CATRGVGYTF; cdr3_nt: TGTGCCACCCGGGGGGTTGGCTACACCTTC
v_call: TRBV28; d_call: -; clone_size: many; j_call: TRBJ2-1; cdr3_aa: CASRDRTTLYNEQFF; cdr3_nt: TGTGCCAGTAGAGATCGGACTACCTTGTACAATGAGCAGTTCTTC
v_call: TRBV20-1; d_call: -; clone_size: few; j_call: TRBJ1-2; cdr3_aa: CSAGQLGYGYTF; cdr3_nt: TGCAGTGCAGGACAGTTAGGCTATGGCTACACCTTC
v_call: TRBV20-1; d_call: -; clone_size: few; j_call: TRBJ1-1; cdr3_aa: CSARWGVAPNTEAFF; cdr3_nt: TGCAGTGCTAGATGGGGGGTCGCTCCCAACACTGAAGCTTTCTTT
v_call: TRBV6-1; d_call: -; clone_size: few; j_call: TRBJ2-3; cdr3_aa: CASRHYSSTDTQYF; cdr3_nt: TGTGCCAGCAGGCACTATTCTAGCACAGATACGCAGTATTTT
v_call: TRBV4-2; d_call: -; clone_size: many; j_call: TRBJ1-3; cdr3_aa: CASSQVGGSGNTIYF; cdr3_nt: TGTGCCAGCAGCCAAGTTGGGGGCTCTGGAAACACCATATATTTT
v_call: TRBV11-2; d_call: TRBD2; clone_size: few; j_call: TRBJ2-5; cdr3_aa: CASSWTSGGQETQYF; cdr3_nt: TGTGCCAGCAGCTGGACTAGCGGGGGGCAAGAGACCCAGTACTTC
v_call: TRBV9; d_call: -; clone_size: few; j_call: TRBJ2-5; cdr3_aa: CASSPRRGAWGETQYF; cdr3_nt: TGTGCCAGCAGCCCACGTAGAGGGGCCTGGGGGGAAACCCAGTACTTC
v_call: TRBV29-1; d_call: -; clone_size: many; j_call: TRBJ1-1; cdr3_aa: CSVEPARGVNTEAFF; cdr3_nt: TGCAGCGTTGAGCCCGCCCGGGGAGTGAACACTGAAGCTTTCTTT